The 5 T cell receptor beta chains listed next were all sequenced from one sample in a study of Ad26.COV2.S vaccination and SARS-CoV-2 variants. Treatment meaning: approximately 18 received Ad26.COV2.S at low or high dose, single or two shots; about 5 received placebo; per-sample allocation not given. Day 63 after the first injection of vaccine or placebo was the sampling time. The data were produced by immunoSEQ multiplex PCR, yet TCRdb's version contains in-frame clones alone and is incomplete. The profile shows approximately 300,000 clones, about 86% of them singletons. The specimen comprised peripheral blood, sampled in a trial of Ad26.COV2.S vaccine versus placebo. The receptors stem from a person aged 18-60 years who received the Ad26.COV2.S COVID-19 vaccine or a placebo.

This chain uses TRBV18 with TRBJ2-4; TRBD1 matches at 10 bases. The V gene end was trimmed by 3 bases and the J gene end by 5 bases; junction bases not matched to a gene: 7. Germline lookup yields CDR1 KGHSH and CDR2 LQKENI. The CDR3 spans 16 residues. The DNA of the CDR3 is TGTGCCAGCTCACCCCGGGACAGGGGTTTGGAAAACATTCAGTACTTC. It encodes CASSPRDRGLENIQYF.

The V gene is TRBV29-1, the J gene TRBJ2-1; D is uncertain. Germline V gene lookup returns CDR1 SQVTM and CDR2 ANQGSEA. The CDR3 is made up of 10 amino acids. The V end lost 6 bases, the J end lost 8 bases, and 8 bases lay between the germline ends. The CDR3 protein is CSVGIDEQFF. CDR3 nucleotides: TGCAGCGTGGGAATCGATGAGCAGTTCTTC.

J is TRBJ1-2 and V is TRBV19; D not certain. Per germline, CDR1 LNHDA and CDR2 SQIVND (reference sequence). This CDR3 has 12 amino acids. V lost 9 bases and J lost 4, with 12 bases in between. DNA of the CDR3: TGTGCCAGCAGTGAGTTCCTCTATGGCTACACCTTC. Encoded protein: CASSEFLYGYTF.

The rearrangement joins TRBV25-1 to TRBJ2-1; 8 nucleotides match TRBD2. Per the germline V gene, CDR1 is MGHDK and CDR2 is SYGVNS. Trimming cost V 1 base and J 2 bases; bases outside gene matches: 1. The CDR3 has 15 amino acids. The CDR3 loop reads CASSESGGAYNEQFF. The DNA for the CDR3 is TGTGCCAGCAGTGAATCGGGGGGGGCCTACAATGAGCAGTTCTTC.

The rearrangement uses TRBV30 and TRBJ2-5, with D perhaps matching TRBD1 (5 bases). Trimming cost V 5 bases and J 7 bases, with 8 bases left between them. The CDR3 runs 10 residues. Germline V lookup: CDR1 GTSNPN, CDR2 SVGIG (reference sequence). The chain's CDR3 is CAWGQGTQYF. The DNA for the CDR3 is TGTGCCTGGGGCCAGGGGACCCAGTACTTC. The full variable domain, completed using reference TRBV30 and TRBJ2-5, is SQTIHQWPATLVQPVGSPLSLECTVEGTSNPNLYWYRQAAGRGLQLLFYSVGIGQISSEVPQNLSASRPQDRQFILSSKKLLLSDSGFYLCAWGQGTQYFGPGTRLLVL.